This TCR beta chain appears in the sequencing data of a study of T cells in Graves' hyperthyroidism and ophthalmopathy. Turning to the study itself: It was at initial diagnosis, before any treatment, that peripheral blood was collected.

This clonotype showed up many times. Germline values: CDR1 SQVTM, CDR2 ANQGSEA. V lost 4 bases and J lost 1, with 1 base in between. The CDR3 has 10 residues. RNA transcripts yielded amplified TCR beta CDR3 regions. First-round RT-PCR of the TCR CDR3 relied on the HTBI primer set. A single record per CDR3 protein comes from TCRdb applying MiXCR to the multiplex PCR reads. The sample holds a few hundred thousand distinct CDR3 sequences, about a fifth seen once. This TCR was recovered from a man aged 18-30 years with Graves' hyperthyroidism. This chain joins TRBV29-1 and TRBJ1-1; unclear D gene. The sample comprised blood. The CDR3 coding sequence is TGCAGCGTTGGGAACACTGAAGCTTTCTTT. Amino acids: CSVGNTEAFF.